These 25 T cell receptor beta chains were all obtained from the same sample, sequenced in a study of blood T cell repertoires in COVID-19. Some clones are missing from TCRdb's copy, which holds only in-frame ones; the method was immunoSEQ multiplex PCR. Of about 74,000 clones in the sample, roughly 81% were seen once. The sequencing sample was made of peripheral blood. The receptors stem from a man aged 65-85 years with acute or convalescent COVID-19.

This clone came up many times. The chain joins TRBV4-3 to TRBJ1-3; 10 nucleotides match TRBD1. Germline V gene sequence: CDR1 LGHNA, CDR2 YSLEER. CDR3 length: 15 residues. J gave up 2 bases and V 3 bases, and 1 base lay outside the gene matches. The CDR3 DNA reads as TGCGCCAGCAGCCAGGGGACAGGGGCTGGAAACACCATATATTTT. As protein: CASSQGTGAGNTIYF.

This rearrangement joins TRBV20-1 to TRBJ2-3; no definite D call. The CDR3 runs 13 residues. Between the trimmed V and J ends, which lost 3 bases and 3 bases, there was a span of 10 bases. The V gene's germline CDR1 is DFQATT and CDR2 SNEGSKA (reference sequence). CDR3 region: CSASKLPTDTQYF. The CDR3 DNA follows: TGCAGTGCTAGTAAACTGCCGACAGATACGCAGTATTTT.

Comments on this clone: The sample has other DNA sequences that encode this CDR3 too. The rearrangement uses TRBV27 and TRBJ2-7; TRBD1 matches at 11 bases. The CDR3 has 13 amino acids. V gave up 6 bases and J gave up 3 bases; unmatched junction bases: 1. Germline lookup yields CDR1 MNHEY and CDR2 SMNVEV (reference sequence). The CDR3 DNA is TGTGCCAGCAGCGGGACAGGGGGCTACGAGCAGTACTTC. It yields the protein CASSGTGGYEQYF.

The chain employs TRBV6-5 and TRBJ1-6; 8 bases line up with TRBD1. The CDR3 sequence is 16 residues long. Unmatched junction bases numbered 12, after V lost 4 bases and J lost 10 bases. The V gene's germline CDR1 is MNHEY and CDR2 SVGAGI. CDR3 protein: CASSLPGTGTGSPLHF. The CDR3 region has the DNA TGTGCCAGCAGTTTACCCGGGACCGGGACAGGCTCACCCCTCCACTTT.

The CDR3 bases are TGTGCCAGCTCACCTCTTTTGGGCGGGTCTGTGAACACTGAAGCTTTCTTT. It is translated as CASSPLLGGSVNTEAFF. The gene calls are TRBV18 and TRBJ1-1; D not certain. Germline V gene data show CDR1 as KGHSH and CDR2 as LQKENI. Trimming pared 3 bases from V and 0 bases from J, leaving 17 bases between. The CDR3 spans 17 residues.

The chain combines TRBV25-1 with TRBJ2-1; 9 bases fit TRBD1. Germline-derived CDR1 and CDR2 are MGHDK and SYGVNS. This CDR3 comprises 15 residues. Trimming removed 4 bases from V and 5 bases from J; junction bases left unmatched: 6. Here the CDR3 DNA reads TGTGCCAGCAGTGCCCGGGACAGGGTGGACAATGAGCAGTTCTTC. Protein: CASSARDRVDNEQFF. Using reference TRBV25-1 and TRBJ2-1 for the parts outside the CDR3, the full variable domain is EADIYQTPRYLVIGTGKKITLECSQTMGHDKMYWYQQDPGMELHLIHYSYGVNSTEKGDLSSESTVSRIRTEHFPLTLESARPSHTSQYLCASSARDRVDNEQFFGPGTRLTVL.

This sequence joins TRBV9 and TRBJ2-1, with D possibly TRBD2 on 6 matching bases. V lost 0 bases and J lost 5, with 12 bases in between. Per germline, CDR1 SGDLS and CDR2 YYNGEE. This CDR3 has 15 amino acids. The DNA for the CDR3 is TGTGCCAGCAGCGTAGAACGGGGGACCCACAATGAGCAGTTCTTC. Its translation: CASSVERGTHNEQFF.

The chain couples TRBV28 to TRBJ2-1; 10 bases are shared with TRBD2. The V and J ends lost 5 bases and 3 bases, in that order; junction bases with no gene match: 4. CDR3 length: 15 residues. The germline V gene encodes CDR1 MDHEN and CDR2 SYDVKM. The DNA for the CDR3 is TGTGCCAGCAGTCCCGTAGCGGGAGGCTACAATGAGCAGTTCTTC. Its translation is CASSPVAGGYNEQFF.

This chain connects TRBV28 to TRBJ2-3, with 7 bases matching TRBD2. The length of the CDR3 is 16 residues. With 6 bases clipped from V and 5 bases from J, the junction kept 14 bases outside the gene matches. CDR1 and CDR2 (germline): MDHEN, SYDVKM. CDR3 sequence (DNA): TGTGCCAGCAGCCATTCGACTAGCTGGACGGGAGATACGCAGTATTTT. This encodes CASSHSTSWTGDTQYF.

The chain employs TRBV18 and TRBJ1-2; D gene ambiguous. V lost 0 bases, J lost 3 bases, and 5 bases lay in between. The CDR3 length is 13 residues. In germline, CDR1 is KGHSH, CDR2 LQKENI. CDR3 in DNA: TGTGCCAGCTCACCACCGGGCGACTATGGCTACACCTTC. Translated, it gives CASSPPGDYGYTF.

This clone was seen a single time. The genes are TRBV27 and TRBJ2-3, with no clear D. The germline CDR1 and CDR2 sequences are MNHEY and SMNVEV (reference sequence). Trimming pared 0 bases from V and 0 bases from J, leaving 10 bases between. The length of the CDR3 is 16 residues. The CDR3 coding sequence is TGTGCCAGCAGTTTATCGATCGGTCATAGCACAGATACGCAGTATTTT. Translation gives CASSLSIGHSTDTQYF.

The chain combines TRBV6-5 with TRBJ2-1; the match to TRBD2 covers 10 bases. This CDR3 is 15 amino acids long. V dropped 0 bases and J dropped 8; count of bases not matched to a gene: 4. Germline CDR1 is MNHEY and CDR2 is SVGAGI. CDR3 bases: TGTGCCAGCAGTTACTCGTCTAGCGGGAGCTATGAGCAGTTCTTC. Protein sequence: CASSYSSSGSYEQFF.

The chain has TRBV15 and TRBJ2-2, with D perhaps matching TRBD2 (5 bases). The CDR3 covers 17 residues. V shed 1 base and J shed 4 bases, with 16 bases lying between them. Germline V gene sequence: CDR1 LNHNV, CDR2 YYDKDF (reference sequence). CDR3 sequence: CATSRGRTTGSTGELFF. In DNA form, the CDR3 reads TGTGCCACCAGCAGAGGTAGGACGACGGGGAGCACCGGGGAGCTGTTTTTT.

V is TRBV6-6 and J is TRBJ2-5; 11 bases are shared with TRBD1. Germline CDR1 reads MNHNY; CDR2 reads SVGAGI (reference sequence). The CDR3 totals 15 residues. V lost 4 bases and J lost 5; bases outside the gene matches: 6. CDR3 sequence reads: CASSSRDRGDETQYF. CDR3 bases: TGTGCCAGCAGTTCCCGGGACAGGGGGGACGAGACCCAGTACTTC.

The CDR3 loop reads CASSPSLGGVGNQPQHF. CDR3 DNA: TGTGCCAGCAGTCCCTCCCTGGGGGGAGTGGGCAATCAGCCCCAGCATTTT. The chain combines TRBV6-6 with TRBJ1-5; perhaps TRBD1 as D (5 bases). Germline-derived CDR1 and CDR2 are MNHNY and SVGAGI (reference sequence). Between the trimmed V and J ends, which lost 5 bases and 2 bases, there was a span of 19 bases. The CDR3 has 17 amino acids.

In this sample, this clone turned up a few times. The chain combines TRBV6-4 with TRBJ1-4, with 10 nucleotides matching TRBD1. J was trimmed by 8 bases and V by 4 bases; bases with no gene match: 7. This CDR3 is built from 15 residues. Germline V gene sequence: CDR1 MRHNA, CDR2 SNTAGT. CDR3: CASSVPGQGNEKLFF. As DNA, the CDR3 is TGTGCCAGCAGTGTTCCGGGACAGGGGAACGAAAAACTGTTTTTT.

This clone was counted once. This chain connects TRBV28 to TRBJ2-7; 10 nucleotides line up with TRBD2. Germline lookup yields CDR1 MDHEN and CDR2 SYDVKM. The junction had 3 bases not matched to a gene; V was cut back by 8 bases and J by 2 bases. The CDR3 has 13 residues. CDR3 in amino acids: CASVAGGAYEQYF. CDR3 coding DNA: TGTGCCAGCGTAGCGGGGGGTGCCTACGAGCAGTACTTC.

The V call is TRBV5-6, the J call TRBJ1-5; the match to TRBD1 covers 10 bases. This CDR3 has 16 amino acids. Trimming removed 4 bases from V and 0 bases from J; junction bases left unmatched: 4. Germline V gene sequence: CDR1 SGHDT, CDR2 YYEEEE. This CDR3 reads CASSARTGGSNQPQHF. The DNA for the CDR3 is TGTGCCAGCAGCGCCCGGACAGGGGGTAGCAATCAGCCCCAGCATTTT.

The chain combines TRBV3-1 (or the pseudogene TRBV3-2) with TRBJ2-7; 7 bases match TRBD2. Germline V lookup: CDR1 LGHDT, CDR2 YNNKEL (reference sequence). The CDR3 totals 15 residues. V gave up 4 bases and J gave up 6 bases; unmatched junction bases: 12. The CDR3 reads CASSRWGRGGGEQYF. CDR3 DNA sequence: TGTGCCAGCAGCCGGTGGGGGAGGGGTGGAGGCGAGCAGTACTTC.

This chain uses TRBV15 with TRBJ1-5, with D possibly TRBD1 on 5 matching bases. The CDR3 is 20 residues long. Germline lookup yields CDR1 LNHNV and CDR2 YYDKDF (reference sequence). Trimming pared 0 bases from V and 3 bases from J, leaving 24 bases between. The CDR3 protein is CATSRDPTRFQGRNNQPQHF. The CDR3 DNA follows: TGTGCCACCAGCAGAGATCCCACGAGGTTCCAGGGCAGGAACAATCAGCCCCAGCATTTT.

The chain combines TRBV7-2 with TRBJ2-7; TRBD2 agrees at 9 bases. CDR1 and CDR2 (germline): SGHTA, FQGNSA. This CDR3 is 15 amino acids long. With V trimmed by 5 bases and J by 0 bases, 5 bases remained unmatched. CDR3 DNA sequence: TGTGCCAGCAGCGCCCTAGCGGGGCCCTCCTACGAGCAGTACTTC. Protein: CASSALAGPSYEQYF.

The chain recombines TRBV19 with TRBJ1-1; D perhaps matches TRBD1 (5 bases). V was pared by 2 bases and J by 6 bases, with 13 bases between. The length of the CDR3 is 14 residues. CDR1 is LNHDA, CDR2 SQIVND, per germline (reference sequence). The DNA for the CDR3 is TGTGCCAGTAGTATAACAGGCCAAGGCGCTGAAGCTTTCTTT. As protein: CASSITGQGAEAFF. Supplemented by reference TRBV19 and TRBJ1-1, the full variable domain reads DGGITQSPKYLFRKEGQNVTLSCEQNLNHDAMYWYRQDPGQGLRLIYYSQIVNDFQKGDIAEGYSVSREKKESFPLTVTSAQKNPTAFYLCASSITGQGAEAFFGQGTRLTVV.

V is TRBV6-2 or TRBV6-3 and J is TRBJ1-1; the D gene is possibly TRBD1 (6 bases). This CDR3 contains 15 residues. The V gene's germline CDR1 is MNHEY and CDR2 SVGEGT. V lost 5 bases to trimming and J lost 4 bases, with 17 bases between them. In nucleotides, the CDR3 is TGTGCCAGCAGTCCACACAGGGTATCCGGCACTGAAGCTTTCTTT. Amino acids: CASSPHRVSGTEAFF.

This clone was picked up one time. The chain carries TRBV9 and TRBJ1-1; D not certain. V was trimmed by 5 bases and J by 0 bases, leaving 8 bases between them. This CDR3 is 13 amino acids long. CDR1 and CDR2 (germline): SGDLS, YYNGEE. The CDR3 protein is CASSRGLNTEAFF. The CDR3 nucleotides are TGTGCCAGCAGTCGGGGTCTGAACACTGAAGCTTTCTTT.

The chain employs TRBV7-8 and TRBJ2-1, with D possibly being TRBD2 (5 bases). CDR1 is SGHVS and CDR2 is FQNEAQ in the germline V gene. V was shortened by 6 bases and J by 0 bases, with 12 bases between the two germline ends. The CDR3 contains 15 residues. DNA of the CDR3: TGTGCCAGCAGACGCGGGCGTGGCTCCTACAATGAGCAGTTCTTC. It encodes CASRRGRGSYNEQFF.